The sample holds a few counts of the clone carrying this TCR beta chain. Its antigen remains unidentified. This specimen comes from a study of blood T cells in healthy people across ages. Study conclusions and caveats: Diversity was higher, and naive CD4+ cells more numerous, in long-lived donors than in aged donors.

The authors ran a second PCR of about 6 to 12 cycles using a sample-barcoded 5' primer and a J-beta primer mix. A single record per CDR3 protein comes from TCRdb applying MiXCR to the 5' RACE reads. The table lists approximately 600,000 distinct CDR3 sequences, around 54% of them singletons. Looked up from germline, CDR1 is SGDLS and CDR2 is YYNGEE. The CDR3 is made up of 13 amino acids. V shed 0 bases and J 9 bases; nucleotides not matched to a gene: 2. This TCR was recovered from a man in his 60s in good health. The material sequenced was blood. The chain recombines TRBV9 with TRBJ2-1; 8 bases fit TRBD2. The CDR3 nucleotides are TGTGCCAGCAGCGTAGCCGCGGGGGGTGAGCAGTTCTTC. Protein: CASSVAAGGEQFF. The complete variable domain, with remaining parts taken from reference TRBV9 and TRBJ2-1, reads DSGVTQTPKHLITATGQRVTLRCSPRSGDLSVYWYQQSLDQGLQFLIQYYNGEERAKGNILERFSAQQFPDLHSELNLSSLELGDSALYFCASSVAAGGEQFFGPGTRLTVL.